A selection of T cell receptor beta chains follows, all from one sample in a study of control samples from healthy donors and cancer patients. Method: immunoSEQ multiplex PCR; TCRdb's copy keeps in-frame clones and lacks some. This table holds tens of thousands of clones, around 90% found once. The specimen was PBMCs. The origin of the receptors is a man aged 60 to 75 with head and neck cancer. CDR3s include the opening cysteine and the closing phenylalanine or tryptophan. D genes are given only for firm matches.

TRBJ1-2 NA TRBV5-1 CASSLGEFGQNYGYTF
TRBJ1-1 NA TRBV29-1 CSGNRESNTEAFF
TRBJ1-4 NA TRBV6-5 CASTTPWGGNEKLFF
TRBJ2-2 NA TRBV10-3 CAISSSAGVVTGELFF
TRBJ1-1 NA TRBV29-1 CSARTGGNTEAFF
TRBJ2-7 TRBD1 TRBV5-4 CASSSQGGPIYEQYF
TRBJ1-6 TRBD1 TRBV6-6 CASSYSTGTDNSPLHF
TRBJ2-2 TRBD2 TRBV4-2 CASRLAGGTGELFF
TRBJ1-4 TRBD1 TRBV3-1/TRBV3-2 CASSPDRANEKLFF
TRBJ1-2 NA TRBV28 CASSPPGQLLNYGYTF
TRBJ1-2 NA TRBV3-1/TRBV3-2 CASSQDQEGRGYTF
TRBJ1-1 NA TRBV2 CASSRAEDTEAFF
TRBJ2-2 NA TRBV24-1 CATSDPTGNTGELFF
TRBJ1-3 NA TRBV30 CAWSVKDSSGNTIYF
TRBJ2-7 TRBD2 TRBV4-1 CASSQDWASGSWRSEQYF
TRBJ2-3 NA TRBV9 CASSVDGFSTDTQYF
TRBJ1-6 NA TRBV19 CASSFWNMEGSPLHF
TRBJ1-1 TRBD1 TRBV7-8 CASSLWDRALAEAFF
TRBJ2-7 TRBD1 TRBV14 CASSLRGISYEQYF
TRBJ1-4 NA TRBV5-1 CASSPGRANEKLFF
TRBJ2-7 TRBD2 TRBV29-1 CSVETGLAGGPSSYEQYF
TRBJ2-7 NA TRBV6-2/TRBV6-3 CASSYSTRSRTPGSAYEQYF
TRBJ2-1 NA TRBV28 CASSTNNYNEQFF
TRBJ2-7 TRBD1 TRBV19 CASSTGTGEYEQYF
TRBJ2-2 TRBD1 TRBV3-1/TRBV3-2 CASSQFRQGTGELFF
TRBJ2-7 NA TRBV5-6 CASSLADYEQYF
TRBJ1-2 NA TRBV6-2/TRBV6-3 CASTPQPWTHGYTF
TRBJ1-4 NA TRBV5-1 CASSLTGHNEKLFF
TRBJ2-3 NA TRBV16 CASSQRRTDTQYF
TRBJ1-6 NA TRBV10-3 CAISHGGRGDSPLHF
TRBJ1-5 NA TRBV19 CASRMSRWNNQPQHF
TRBJ1-2 NA TRBV19 CASSIDYRFGYTF
TRBJ2-5 TRBD1 TRBV7-3 CASSLNGGQHQETQYF
TRBJ1-5 TRBD1 TRBV28 CASSSGQGGPHPQHF
TRBJ1-5 NA TRBV6-5 CASTGTRRGDQPQHF
TRBJ1-2 TRBD1 TRBV28 CASSPGQGDGYTF
TRBJ1-1 NA TRBV5-1 CASSAVGGRLNTEAFF
TRBJ2-5 NA TRBV19 CASSIFRGQETQYF
TRBJ1-1 NA TRBV6-4 CASSPDQGSTEAFF
TRBJ2-7 TRBD1 TRBV4-1 CASSQRQGASYEQYF
TRBJ2-1 NA TRBV7-6 CASSLEAGASNEQFF
TRBJ1-5 TRBD1 TRBV28 CASIPGQDNQPQHF
TRBJ2-7 NA TRBV6-5 CASKAIGSYEQYF
TRBJ1-2 TRBD1 TRBV5-4 CASTRDRERYGYTF
TRBJ2-2 TRBD2 TRBV24-1 CATSGPGGTSNTGELFF
TRBJ2-1 NA TRBV7-8 CASRVSGSVNEQFF
TRBJ2-7 TRBD1 TRBV28 CASIRDRAGEQYF
TRBJ1-2 NA TRBV7-2 CASSLSPDPGGGYTF